This TCR beta chain was retrieved from a study of blood T cell repertoires in COVID-19. TCRdb keeps only in-frame clones here, not all; method: immunoSEQ multiplex PCR. Among fewer than 300,000 clones listed, 85% to 90% were seen once. The CDR3 consists of 16 residues. With 3 bases removed from V and 0 bases from J, the gap between germline ends came to 10 bases. CDR1 SGDLS and CDR2 YYNGEE come from the germline V gene. The receptor was isolated from a woman aged 40 to 50 who had recovered from COVID-19. The sequenced material came from peripheral blood. The rearrangement links TRBV9 to TRBJ1-6; unclear D gene. CDR3 DNA sequence: TGTGCCAGCAGCGAATCAGGCAGCTCCTATAATTCACCCCTCCACTTT. It yields the protein CASSESGSSYNSPLHF.